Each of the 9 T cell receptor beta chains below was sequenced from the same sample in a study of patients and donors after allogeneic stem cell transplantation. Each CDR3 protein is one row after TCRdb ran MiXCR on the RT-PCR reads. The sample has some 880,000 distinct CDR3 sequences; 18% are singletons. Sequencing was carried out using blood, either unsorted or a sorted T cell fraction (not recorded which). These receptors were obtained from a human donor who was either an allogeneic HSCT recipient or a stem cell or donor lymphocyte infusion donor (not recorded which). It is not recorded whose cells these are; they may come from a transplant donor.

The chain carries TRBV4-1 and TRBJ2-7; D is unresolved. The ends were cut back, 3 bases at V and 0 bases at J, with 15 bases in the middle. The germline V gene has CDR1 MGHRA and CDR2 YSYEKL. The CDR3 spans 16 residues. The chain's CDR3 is CASSHGSATVSYEQYF. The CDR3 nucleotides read TGCGCCAGCAGCCACGGTTCTGCCACTGTCTCCTACGAGCAGTACTTC.

The CDR3 spells CAWSQGAKDSPLHF. The CDR3 DNA is TGTGCCTGGAGCCAGGGGGCGAAGGATTCACCCCTCCACTTT. V is TRBV30 and J is TRBJ1-6, with 8 nucleotides matching TRBD1. With 3 bases clipped from V and 8 bases from J, the junction kept 6 bases outside the gene matches. CDR1 is GTSNPN and CDR2 is SVGIG in the germline V gene (reference sequence). The CDR3 is 14 amino acids.

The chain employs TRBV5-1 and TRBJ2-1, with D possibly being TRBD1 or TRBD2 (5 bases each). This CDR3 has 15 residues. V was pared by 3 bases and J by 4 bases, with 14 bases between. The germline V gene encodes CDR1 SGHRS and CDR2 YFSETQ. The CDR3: CASSWDGGLYNEQFF. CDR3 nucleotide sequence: TGCGCCAGCAGCTGGGACGGAGGCCTATACAATGAGCAGTTCTTC.

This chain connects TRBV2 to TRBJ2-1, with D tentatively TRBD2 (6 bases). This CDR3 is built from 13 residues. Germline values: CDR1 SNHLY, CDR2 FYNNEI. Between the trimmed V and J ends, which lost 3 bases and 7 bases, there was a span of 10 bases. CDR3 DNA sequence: TGTGCCAGCAGTGAGCGGGAAGGAAATGAGCAGTTCTTC. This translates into CASSEREGNEQFF. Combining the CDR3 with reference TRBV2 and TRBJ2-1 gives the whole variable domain EPEVTQTPSHQVTQMGQEVILRCVPISNHLYFYWYRQILGQKVEFLVSFYNNEISEKSEIFDDQFSVERPDGSNFTLKIRSTKLEDSAMYFCASSEREGNEQFFGPGTRLTVL.

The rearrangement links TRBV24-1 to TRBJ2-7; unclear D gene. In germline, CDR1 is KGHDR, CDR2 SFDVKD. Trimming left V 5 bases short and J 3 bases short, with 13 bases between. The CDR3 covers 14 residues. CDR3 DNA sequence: TGTGCCACCAGTGGGCTAGACTCCGACTACGAGCAGTACTTC. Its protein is CATSGLDSDYEQYF.

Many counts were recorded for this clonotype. The CDR3 region is CASSQGQANYGYTF. DNA of the CDR3: TGCGCCAGCAGCCAAGGGCAAGCTAACTATGGCTACACCTTC. V and J are TRBV4-1 and TRBJ1-2; D call uncertain. Trimming took off 1 base at V and 0 bases at J, with 6 bases between the two ends. The germline gives CDR1 MGHRA, CDR2 YSYEKL. There are 14 residues in the CDR3.

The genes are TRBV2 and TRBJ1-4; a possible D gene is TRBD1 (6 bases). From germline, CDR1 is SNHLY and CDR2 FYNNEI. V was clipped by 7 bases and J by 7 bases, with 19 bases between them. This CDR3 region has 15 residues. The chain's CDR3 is CASTLGGGEGEKLFF. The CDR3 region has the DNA TGTGCCAGCACCCTGGGGGGGGGCGAGGGTGAAAAACTGTTTTTT.

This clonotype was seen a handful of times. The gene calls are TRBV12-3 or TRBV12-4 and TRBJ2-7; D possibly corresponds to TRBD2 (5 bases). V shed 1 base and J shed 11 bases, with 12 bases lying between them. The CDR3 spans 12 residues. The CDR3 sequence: CASSLGGNTEYF. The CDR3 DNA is TGTGCCAGCAGTTTAGGAGGGAACACGGAGTACTTC.

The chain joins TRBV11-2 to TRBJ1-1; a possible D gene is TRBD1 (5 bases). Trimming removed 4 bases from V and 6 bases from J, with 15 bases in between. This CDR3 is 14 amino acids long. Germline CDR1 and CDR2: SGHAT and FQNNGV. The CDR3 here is CASSWAGTVAEAFF. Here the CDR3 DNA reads TGTGCCAGCAGCTGGGCGGGGACGGTCGCTGAAGCTTTCTTT. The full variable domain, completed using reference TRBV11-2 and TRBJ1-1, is EAGVAQSPRYKIIEKRQSVAFWCNPISGHATLYWYQQILGQGPKLLIQFQNNGVVDDSQLPKDRFSAERLKGVDSTLKIQPAKLEDSAVYLCASSWAGTVAEAFFGQGTRLTVV.